This T cell receptor beta chain came from a study of patients and donors after allogeneic stem cell transplantation (dated by TCRdb to 2018 to 2021). The junction carries 13 bases between V and J, which are trimmed by 1 base and 6 bases respectively. The CDR1 and CDR2 encoded by the germline V gene are SGHDN and FVKESK. There are 15 amino acids in the CDR3, from cysteine to phenylalanine inclusive. Of the read, only the CDR3 DNA is kept; its 45 bases are in frame from base 1. A remark on this clonotype: What antigen it recognizes has not been identified. No qualities accompany the bases; no much larger clone lies one base away.

The protocol used for the library was RT-PCR. The sequencing machine was a NextSeq 550. The public reads were run again by TCRdb, first through fastp at Q25 and then through MiXCR, and only productive beta chains were kept. Each CDR3 protein gets just one entry, which takes the most common genes and DNA from the rows behind it. This sample holds fewer than 180,000 distinct CDR3 sequences; about a third were observed only once. 50% of the sample comes from the top ten. Material for sequencing was blood, either unsorted or a sorted T cell fraction (not recorded which). The sequence is built from TRBV14 and TRBJ2-1, with the D gene uncertain. The source of this sequence is a human donor who was either an allogeneic HSCT recipient or a stem cell or donor lymphocyte infusion donor (not recorded which). It is not recorded whose cells these are; they may come from a transplant donor. The DNA is TGTGCCAGCAGCCAAGGGGGTAAATTAAGCAATGAGCAGTTCTTC. This codes for CASSQGGKLSNEQFF.